This is a list of T cell receptor beta chains from one sample in a study of shared clonotypes between healthy human individuals. Assay: immunoSEQ multiplex PCR; the TCRdb copy retains only in-frame clones and omits some. Among roughly 600,000 clones, roughly 98% were seen once, and the ten largest hold 0.25% to 0.35%. The material sequenced was naive CD8+ T cells sorted from blood. Every receptor here comes from a man aged 25-45 years in good health. Both conserved end residues are part of each CDR3. The D gene is left open where the match is weak. Size is stated for part of the rows, as once, few or many counts, or as a class when the clone is expanded.

.	TRBV7-9	TRBD1	TRBJ1-2	CASSPRQGADGYTF	TGTGCCAGCAGCCCCCGACAGGGGGCGGATGGCTACACCTTC
.	TRBV7-2	TRBD2	TRBJ2-2	CASSSRVAGVSNTGELFF	TGTGCCAGCAGCTCACGTGTGGCGGGAGTTTCCAACACCGGGGAGCTGTTTTTT
.	TRBV6-1	.	TRBJ2-7	CASSEVNQPEQYF	TGTGCCAGCAGTGAAGTGAATCAACCCGAGCAGTACTTC
.	TRBV14	TRBD2	TRBJ2-7	CASSQDVGLAIDEQYF	TGTGCCAGCAGCCAAGATGTAGGACTAGCGATCGACGAGCAGTACTTC
.	TRBV28	.	TRBJ2-7	CASIGPPPYEQYF	TGTGCCAGCATCGGGCCGCCCCCCTACGAGCAGTACTTC
.	TRBV4-3	.	TRBJ2-1	CASSQGLSPSSYNEQFF	TGCGCCAGCAGCCAGGGACTTTCCCCAAGCTCCTACAATGAGCAGTTCTTC
.	TRBV27	.	TRBJ1-5	CASSSSQGRYQPQHF	TGTGCCAGCAGTTCTTCCCAGGGGAGGTATCAGCCCCAGCATTTT
.	TRBV9	TRBD2	TRBJ2-7	CASSTGLAGSSYEQYF	TGTGCCAGCAGCACGGGACTAGCGGGGAGCTCCTACGAGCAGTACTTC
.	TRBV6-5	.	TRBJ2-7	CASSSPLTGSYEQYF	TGTGCCAGCAGTTCCCCATTGACAGGATCCTACGAGCAGTACTTC
.	TRBV2	.	TRBJ2-7	CASSPTPRTEIYEQYF	TGTGCCAGCAGTCCCACTCCTAGGACGGAGATCTACGAGCAGTACTTC
.	TRBV5-5	.	TRBJ2-7	CASSLGALGGSYEQYF	TGTGCCAGCAGCTTGGGGGCCCTCGGGGGCTCCTACGAGCAGTACTTC
.	TRBV29-1	TRBD2	TRBJ2-7	CSGKLAGGGNEQYF	TGCAGCGGAAAACTAGCGGGAGGCGGCAACGAGCAGTACTTC
.	TRBV7-9	.	TRBJ2-7	CASSGMRDEQYF	TGTGCCAGCAGCGGGATGAGAGACGAGCAGTACTTC
.	TRBV5-6	.	TRBJ2-7	CASSNTEDSRADYEQYF	TGTGCCAGCAGCAATACGGAGGACAGTCGAGCTGACTACGAGCAGTACTTC
once	TRBV29-1	.	TRBJ2-1	CSVDATGLGGNEQFF	TGCAGCGTTGATGCCACAGGGTTAGGAGGCAATGAGCAGTTCTTC
.	TRBV2	TRBD1	TRBJ2-1	CASSGSAGQGAENDSYNEQFF	TGTGCCAGCAGTGGAAGTGCGGGACAGGGGGCTGAAAATGACTCATACAATGAGCAGTTCTTC
.	TRBV10-3	.	TRBJ2-7	CAISEQDYEQYF	TGTGCCATCAGCGAGCAGGACTACGAGCAGTACTTC
.	TRBV13	TRBD2	TRBJ2-5	CASSLKREGRETQYF	TGTGCCAGCAGCTTGAAACGGGAGGGGAGAGAGACCCAGTACTTC
.	TRBV27	TRBD2	TRBJ2-1	CASSTSGSSYNEQFF	TGTGCCAGCAGCACCAGCGGGAGCTCCTACAATGAGCAGTTCTTC
.	TRBV11-3	.	TRBJ2-7	CASSLDGAVQYF	TGTGCCAGCAGCTTAGATGGCGCTGTGCAGTACTTC
.	TRBV4-2	.	TRBJ2-3	CASSQDGYTDTQYF	TGTGCCAGCAGCCAAGATGGGTACACAGATACGCAGTATTTT
once	TRBV28	TRBD1	TRBJ1-5	CASRPGQGVSSNQPQHF	TGTGCCAGCAGACCGGGACAGGGGGTTAGTAGCAATCAGCCCCAGCATTTT
.	TRBV7-9	.	TRBJ2-7	CASSLGDLGESYEQYF	TGTGCCAGCAGCTTAGGGGATCTTGGCGAGAGCTACGAGCAGTACTTC
.	TRBV10-1	.	TRBJ2-7	CASSESGTFYEQYF	TGCGCCAGCAGTGAGTCGGGGACCTTCTACGAGCAGTACTTC
once	TRBV5-1	.	TRBJ2-6	CASSLSGANVLTF	TGCGCCAGCAGCCTCTCTGGGGCCAACGTCCTGACTTTC